The clone carrying this TCR beta chain was detected only a few times. Its specificity is unknown. This entry belongs to a study of cytomegalovirus exposure and HLA in healthy donors. Overall study: As an earlier analysis found, roughly 180 million T cells yielded about 120 million unique TCR beta sequences.

Germline V gives CDR1 MNHEY, CDR2 SVGAGI. The junction had 5 bases not matched to a gene; V was cut back by 6 bases and J by 3 bases. The CDR3 covers 14 residues. Primers included in the PCR were 60 Vbeta and 13 Jbeta primers. Sequencing was performed with immunoSEQ multiplex PCR; in TCRdb, only in-frame clones are kept and a portion is missing. The sample holds 110,000 to 150,000 clones, over 60% seen once. Study-wide results and limits: Beyond CMV serostatus, there was no information to go on about immune exposure. The study flagged some 170 TCR beta chains as cytomegalovirus-associated.

The TCR originated in a female donor in good health and CMV-seronegative. V is TRBV6-5 and J is TRBJ1-1; 9 bases map to TRBD1. Sequenced: PBMCs. The CDR3 region is CASSQGDRDTEAFF. For the CDR3, the DNA is TGTGCCAGCAGCCAGGGGGACAGGGACACTGAAGCTTTCTTT.